Each of the 21 T cell receptor beta chains below was sequenced from the same sample in a study of cytomegalovirus exposure and HLA in healthy donors (dated by TCRdb to about 2017). Library prep was done by the immunoSEQ multiplex PCR assay. For the multiplex PCR, a mixture combining 60 forward primers for TCR Vbeta segments and 13 reverse primers for TCR Jbeta segments was used. This immuneACCESS table, as held by TCRdb, lists in-frame sequences with V and J called but not all clones. Of the missing ones, under half trace to an unresolved V gene in checked studies; the others have no known cause. The sample yields 150,000 to 200,000 clones; roughly four fifths were counted once. The top ten clonotypes cover around 1.9% of the sample. Specimen: PBMCs. The receptors were sampled from a woman aged 25 to 39 in good health and CMV-seropositive.

This rearrangement joins TRBV11-3 to TRBJ2-7; D is unresolved. V lost 2 bases and J 6 bases, leaving 14 bases between the germline ends. Per the germline V gene, CDR1 is SGHNT and CDR2 is YENEEA. This CDR3 contains 14 residues. The CDR3 coding sequence is TGTGCCAGCAGCTTATCGACGGGTTCTTCCGAGCAGTACTTC. It codes for CASSLSTGSSEQYF.

The CDR3 loop reads CASTLGDTDTQYF. Written as DNA, the CDR3 is TGTGCCAGCACCCTAGGAGACACAGATACGCAGTATTTT. V is TRBV7-9 and J is TRBJ2-3; D gene uncertain. CDR3 length: 13 residues. Germline CDR1 is SEHNR and CDR2 is FQNEAQ (reference sequence). With 7 bases removed from V and 2 bases from J, the gap between germline ends came to 10 bases.

The count of this clone is one. Other nucleotide sequences in the sample specify the same CDR3. The chain couples TRBV18 to TRBJ1-1, with D tentatively TRBD1 (5 bases). Trimming left V 1 base short and J 0 bases short, with 6 bases between. There are 14 residues in the CDR3. Germline V gene sequence: CDR1 KGHSH, CDR2 LQKENI. CDR3 loop: CASSPRGLNTEAFF. Here the CDR3 DNA reads TGTGCCAGCTCACCACGGGGCCTGAACACTGAAGCTTTCTTT.

J is TRBJ2-2 and V is TRBV6-5; D is undetermined. The V and J ends lost 1 base and 5 bases respectively, with 11 bases between them. Germline CDR1 and CDR2: MNHEY and SVGAGI. CDR3 length equals 15 residues. DNA of the CDR3: TGTGCCAGCAGTTACTACCCGGGTAGGACCGGGGAGCTGTTTTTT. Translation: CASSYYPGRTGELFF.

The chain couples TRBV5-8 to TRBJ2-3; D remains unclear. The germline V gene encodes CDR1 SGHTS and CDR2 YDEGEE. V was pared by 0 bases and J by 0 bases, with 5 bases between. CDR3 length: 14 residues. The CDR3 coding sequence is TGTGCCAGCAGCTTGGACTCTAGCACAGATACGCAGTATTTT. This codes for CASSLDSSTDTQYF. Combining the CDR3 with reference TRBV5-8 and TRBJ2-3 gives the whole variable domain EAGVTQSPTHLIKTRGQQATLRCSPISGHTSVYWYQQALGLGLQFLLWYDEGEERNRGNFPPRFSGRQFPNYSSELNVNALELEDSALYLCASSLDSSTDTQYFGPGTRLTVL.

Of note for this clone: This specimen includes other DNA sequences encoding the same CDR3. The V call is TRBV27, the J call TRBJ1-2; tentative D call: TRBD1 (5 bases). Germline V gene data show CDR1 as MNHEY and CDR2 as SMNVEV (reference sequence). Trimming removed 3 bases at V and 4 bases at J, with 9 bases between. This CDR3 region has 13 residues. This chain's CDR3 is CASSLYRGYGYTF. The CDR3, as DNA: TGTGCCAGCAGTTTGTATAGGGGCTATGGCTACACCTTC.

The DNA of the CDR3 is TGTGCCAGCAGTAGAGGTCCCACCTACGAGCAGTACTTC. Translation: CASSRGPTYEQYF. The chain recombines TRBV6-5 with TRBJ2-7; no firm D call. The CDR3 length is 13 residues. CDR1 and CDR2 from the germline V gene are MNHEY and SVGAGI. Trimming stripped 5 bases from V and 2 bases from J, with 10 bases between.

Turning to this clone: The sample carries other DNA sequences with the same CDR3. This sequence joins TRBV25-1 and TRBJ1-2; TRBD1 matches 9 bases. With V trimmed by 4 bases and J by 5 bases, 5 bases remained unmatched. This CDR3 contains 14 residues. Germline CDR1 MGHDK, CDR2 SYGVNS. The CDR3 coding sequence is TGTGCCAGCAGTGGACAGACAGGGGGTTATGGCTACACCTTC. Protein product: CASSGQTGGYGYTF.

The rearrangement joins TRBV6-6 to TRBJ1-2; 8 bases agree with TRBD1. The CDR3 extends over 15 amino acids. The ends lost 5 bases at V and 7 bases at J; junction bases unmatched: 12. Looked up from germline, CDR1 is MNHNY and CDR2 is SVGAGI (reference sequence). The CDR3 loop is CASSRERTGTTGYTF. DNA for the CDR3: TGTGCCAGCAGTCGAGAAAGGACAGGGACAACTGGCTACACCTTC.

The chain links TRBV9 to TRBJ1-3; 7 bases line up with TRBD1. Unmatched junction bases numbered 5, after V lost 3 bases and J lost 2 bases. The CDR3 runs to 15 residues. Germline V CDR1 and CDR2: SGDLS, YYNGEE. The CDR3 nucleotides are TGTGCCAGCAGCGGCTACAGGGGTACTGGAAACACCATATATTTT. Encoded protein: CASSGYRGTGNTIYF. The whole variable domain, filled in from reference TRBV9 and TRBJ1-3, reads DSGVTQTPKHLITATGQRVTLRCSPRSGDLSVYWYQQSLDQGLQFLIQYYNGEERAKGNILERFSAQQFPDLHSELNLSSLELGDSALYFCASSGYRGTGNTIYFGEGSWLTVV.

This clone has more than one count but fewer than ten. The chain links TRBV6-5 to TRBJ1-2; D unclear. CDR3 size: 13 residues. V was clipped by 2 bases and J by 8 bases, with 12 bases between them. CDR1 is MNHEY, CDR2 SVGAGI, per germline. The CDR3 loop reads CASSYEGDVGYTF. Here the CDR3 DNA reads TGTGCCAGCAGTTACGAGGGAGATGTAGGCTACACCTTC.

The genes are TRBV29-1 and TRBJ2-1, with 7 bases matching TRBD1. The germline V gene encodes CDR1 SQVTM and CDR2 ANQGSEA. The V gene end was trimmed by 7 bases and the J gene end by 5 bases; junction bases not matched to a gene: 11. This CDR3 is built from 14 residues. The CDR3 sequence: CSGDKTGVHNEQFF. CDR3 nucleotide sequence: TGCAGCGGCGACAAAACAGGGGTACACAATGAGCAGTTCTTC.

This CDR3 is CASSPWEQGAHGGYTF. CDR3 coding DNA: TGTGCCAGCAGCCCATGGGAACAGGGGGCACATGGGGGCTACACCTTC. The V call is TRBV28, the J call TRBJ1-2; 9 nucleotides agree with TRBD1. CDR3 length: 16 amino acids. After removal of 6 bases from V and 8 bases from J, the junction contained 16 bases not matched to a gene. Looked up from germline, CDR1 is MDHEN and CDR2 is SYDVKM.

V gene TRBV19 combines with J gene TRBJ1-2; D call uncertain. CDR1 is LNHDA and CDR2 is SQIVND in the germline V gene (reference sequence). The CDR3 has 13 amino acids. V lost 5 bases and J lost 4, with 11 bases in between. CDR3 loop: CASSVQPLYGYTF. The CDR3 region has the DNA TGTGCCAGTAGTGTACAGCCTCTCTATGGCTACACCTTC.

CDR3: CASISGRSYNEQFF. The DNA of the CDR3 is TGTGCCAGCATAAGCGGGAGATCCTACAATGAGCAGTTCTTC. This rearrangement joins TRBV28 to TRBJ2-1, with 8 bases matching TRBD2. This CDR3 is built from 14 residues. In germline, CDR1 is MDHEN, CDR2 SYDVKM. The J segment lost 1 base and the V segment lost 7 bases, leaving 3 bases of the junction unmatched.

This clone was seen only once. The J gene is TRBJ2-2, the V gene TRBV19; D may be TRBD2 (5 bases). The V end lost 4 bases, the J end lost 7 bases, and 10 bases lay between the germline ends. The germline V gene has CDR1 LNHDA and CDR2 SQIVND (reference sequence). The CDR3 loop spans 13 amino acids. CDR3 DNA: TGTGCCAGTAGTACTAGCTGGAACGGGGAGCTGTTTTTT. Residues: CASSTSWNGELFF.

The chain couples TRBV27 to TRBJ1-2, with D possibly TRBD1 on 6 matching bases. The germline V and J ends were trimmed by 5 bases and 7 bases, with 17 bases remaining between them. Per germline, CDR1 MNHEY and CDR2 SMNVEV (reference sequence). The CDR3 loop spans 14 amino acids. This chain's CDR3 is CASSIDTGTSGYTF. CDR3 DNA sequence: TGTGCCAGCAGTATCGATACAGGGACATCTGGCTACACCTTC.

The chain carries TRBV30 and TRBJ1-2; 7 bases line up with TRBD1. The CDR3 totals 13 residues. Germline V gene lookup returns CDR1 GTSNPN and CDR2 SVGIG (reference sequence). V trimming: 2 bases; J trimming: 5 bases; junction bases outside the gene matches: 5. The CDR3 spells CAWSRGQTYGYTF. In DNA, the CDR3 is TGTGCCTGGAGTAGGGGACAGACGTATGGCTACACCTTC.

This clone was picked up one time. This sequence joins TRBV6-1 and TRBJ1-2; TRBD1 agrees at 10 bases. In germline, CDR1 is MNHNS, CDR2 SASEGT. V was pared by 6 bases and J by 8 bases, with 12 bases of the junction left unmatched. The CDR3 has 15 residues. CDR3 nucleotides: TGTGCCAGCAGGGGGGACAGGGGATATTTGAAAGGCTACACCTTC. It encodes CASRGDRGYLKGYTF.

This chain connects TRBV27 to TRBJ2-7; D is undetermined. The CDR3 has 12 amino acids. The germline gives CDR1 MNHEY, CDR2 SMNVEV (reference sequence). V was clipped by 3 bases and J by 3 bases, with 6 bases between them. For the CDR3, the DNA is TGTGCCAGCAGTTTCCCGGGCTACGAGCAGTACTTC. Its translation is CASSFPGYEQYF.

The genes are TRBV30 and TRBJ1-1, with D possibly matching TRBD1 (6 bases). Germline values: CDR1 GTSNPN, CDR2 SVGIG (reference sequence). The ends were cut back, 7 bases at V and 6 bases at J, with 18 bases in the middle. The CDR3 extends over 13 amino acids. DNA of the CDR3: TGTGCCTTAAACAGGGATTTGGCCTCTGAAGCTTTCTTT. Amino acids: CALNRDLASEAFF.